This T cell receptor (beta chain) came from a study of shared clonotypes between healthy human individuals. General study results and limits: Generally, naive subsets came out with larger estimated richness than memory subsets. Investigators collected only blood, and repertoires in tissues likely differ.

Cells designated naive CD8 were CD45RO-negative and were positively selected for CCR7, with terminally differentiated effector memory CD45RA+ cells excluded. Per the original methods: Because ImmunoSEQ provided only junction sequences with no quality scores, the filtering differed. Sequencing used immunoSEQ multiplex PCR; TCRdb keeps in-frame clones, though not all of them. V, J and clone size are those of that table, while D and trimming were read from the DNA. Here the sample spans about 2,200,000 clones, about 93% being singletons. As regards this clone: Its antigen is currently unknown.

CDR3 length equals 14 residues. CDR1 and CDR2 from the germline V gene are SNHLY and FYNNEI. Trimming removed 6 bases at V and 7 bases at J, with 15 bases between. The rearrangement joins TRBV2 to TRBJ1-4, with a weak D call TRBD1 (6 bases). Specimen: naive CD8+ T cells from PBMCs. This TCR was sampled from a man between 18 and 29 years old in good health. Some clones in this sample may be carry-over from other donors' samples. The CDR3 sequence: CASRATGTGEKLFF. CDR3 nucleotides: TGTGCCAGCAGGGCAACAGGGACGGGTGAAAAACTGTTTTTT.